This TCR beta chain was obtained from a study of blood T cell repertoires in COVID-19. Clones were sequenced by immunoSEQ multiplex PCR, and TCRdb holds only the in-frame ones, with some missing. The sample contains roughly 250,000 clones, around 83% of which appear only once. The CDR3 runs 15 residues. The V segment lost 3 bases and the J segment 5 bases; nucleotides outside the gene matches: 7. Germline V gives CDR1 MNHEY, CDR2 SMNVEV (reference sequence). The source of this sequence is a woman in her 50s with acute or convalescent COVID-19. The sequenced sample consisted of peripheral blood. The chain carries TRBV27 and TRBJ1-1, with 9 bases identical to TRBD1. DNA of the CDR3: TGTGCCAGCAGTTTTGGGACCGACAGGGGGACTGAAGCTTTCTTT. Protein sequence: CASSFGTDRGTEAFF.